The clone carrying this T cell receptor beta chain has only a few counts. V lost 8 bases to trimming and J lost 2 bases; unmatched junction nucleotides: 3. This CDR3 is built from 13 residues. Germline assignment: CDR1 LNHDA and CDR2 SQIVND (reference sequence). TCRdb independently ran MiXCR on the PCR reads; one entry per CDR3 protein. In the table there are some 18,000 distinct CDR3 sequences, approximately 67% of which are singletons. The entry originates in a study of vaccination and CD4 T cells after COVID-19. Study background: A positive SARS-CoV-2 nasal swab PCR result was recorded for each convalescent patient; about nine were mild and one severe.

The sample was CD4+ T cells from blood, taken before SARS-CoV-2 vaccination. This TCR was sampled from a human donor who had recovered from COVID-19. This chain connects TRBV19 to TRBJ1-5; 7 positions agree with TRBD1. The DNA of the CDR3 is TGTGCCAGTCAAGACAGGGGCAATCAGCCCCAGCATTTT. This gives the protein CASQDRGNQPQHF.